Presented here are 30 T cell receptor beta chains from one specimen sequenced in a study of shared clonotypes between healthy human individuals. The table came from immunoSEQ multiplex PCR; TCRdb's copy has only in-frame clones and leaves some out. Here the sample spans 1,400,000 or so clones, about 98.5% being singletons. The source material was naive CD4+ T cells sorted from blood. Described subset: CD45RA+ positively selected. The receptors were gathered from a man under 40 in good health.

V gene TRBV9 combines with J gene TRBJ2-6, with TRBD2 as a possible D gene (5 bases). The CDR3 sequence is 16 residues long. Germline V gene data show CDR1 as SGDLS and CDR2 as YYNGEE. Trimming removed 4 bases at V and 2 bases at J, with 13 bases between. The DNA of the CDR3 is TGTGCCAGCAGCCTCCCGGGGTTGGCTGGGGCCAACGTCCTGACTTTC. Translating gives CASSLPGLAGANVLTF. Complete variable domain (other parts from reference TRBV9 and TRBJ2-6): DSGVTQTPKHLITATGQRVTLRCSPRSGDLSVYWYQQSLDQGLQFLIQYYNGEERAKGNILERFSAQQFPDLHSELNLSSLELGDSALYFCASSLPGLAGANVLTFGAGSRLTVL.

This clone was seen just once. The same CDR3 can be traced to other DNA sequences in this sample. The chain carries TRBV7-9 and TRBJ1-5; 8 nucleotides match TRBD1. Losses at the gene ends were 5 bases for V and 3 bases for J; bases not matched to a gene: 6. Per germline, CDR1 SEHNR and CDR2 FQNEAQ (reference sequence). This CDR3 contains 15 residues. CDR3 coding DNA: TGTGCCAGCAGCCTTGGACAGGGAGTCAATCAGCCCCAGCATTTT. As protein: CASSLGQGVNQPQHF.

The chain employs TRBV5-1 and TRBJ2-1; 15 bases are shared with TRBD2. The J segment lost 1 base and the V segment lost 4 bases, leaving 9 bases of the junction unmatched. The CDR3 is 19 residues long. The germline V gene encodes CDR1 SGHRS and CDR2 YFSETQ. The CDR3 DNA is TGCGCCAGCAGCCACGGACTAGCGGGAGGGCCGTCGTCCTACAATGAGCAGTTCTTC. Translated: CASSHGLAGGPSSYNEQFF.

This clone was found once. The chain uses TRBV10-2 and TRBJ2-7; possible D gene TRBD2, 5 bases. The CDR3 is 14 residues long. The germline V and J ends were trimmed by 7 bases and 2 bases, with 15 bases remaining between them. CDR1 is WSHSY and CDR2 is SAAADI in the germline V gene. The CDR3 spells CASIGVEEAYEQYF. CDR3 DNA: TGCGCCAGCATCGGAGTAGAGGAGGCCTACGAGCAGTACTTC.

CDR3 nucleotide sequence: TGTGCCAGCAGTCTAGGACTACCAAGCAAAAACATTCAGTACTTC. Translation: CASSLGLPSKNIQYF. The chain carries TRBV28 and TRBJ2-4, with D maybe TRBD2 (6 bases). The V gene lost 5 bases and the J gene lost 3 bases, with 14 bases spanning the gap. The CDR3 covers 15 residues. Germline CDR1 and CDR2: MDHEN and SYDVKM.

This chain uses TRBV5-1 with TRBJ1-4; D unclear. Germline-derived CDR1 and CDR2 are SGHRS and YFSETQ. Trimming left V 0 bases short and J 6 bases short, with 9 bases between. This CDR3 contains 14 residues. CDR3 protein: CASSLGGTYEKLFF. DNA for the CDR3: TGCGCCAGCAGCTTGGGAGGCACCTATGAAAAACTGTTTTTT.

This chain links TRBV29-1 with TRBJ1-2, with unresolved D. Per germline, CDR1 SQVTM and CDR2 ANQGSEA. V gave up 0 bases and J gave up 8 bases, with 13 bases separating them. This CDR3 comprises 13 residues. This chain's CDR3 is CSVEDGTSGGYTF. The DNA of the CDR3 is TGCAGCGTTGAAGACGGAACATCGGGCGGCTACACCTTC.

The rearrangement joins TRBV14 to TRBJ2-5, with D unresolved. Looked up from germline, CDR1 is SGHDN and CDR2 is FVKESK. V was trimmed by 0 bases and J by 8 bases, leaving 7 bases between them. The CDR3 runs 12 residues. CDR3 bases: TGTGCCAGCAGCCAAGATCCAGATACCCAGTACTTC. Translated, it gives CASSQDPDTQYF.

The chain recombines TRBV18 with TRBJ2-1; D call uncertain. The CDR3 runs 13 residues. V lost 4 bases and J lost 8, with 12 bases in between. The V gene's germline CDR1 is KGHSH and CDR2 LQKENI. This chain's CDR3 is CASSLGMSYEQFF. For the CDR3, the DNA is TGTGCCAGCTCACTAGGAATGTCCTATGAGCAGTTCTTC.

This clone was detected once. The CDR3 region is CASSLVTGELFF. The CDR3 bases are TGTGCCAGCAGCTTAGTCACCGGGGAGCTGTTTTTT. The V and J genes are TRBV7-2 and TRBJ2-2, with D unclear. The germline V and J ends were trimmed by 1 base and 4 bases, with 1 base remaining between them. This CDR3 has 12 amino acids. Germline loops: CDR1 SGHTA, CDR2 FQGNSA.

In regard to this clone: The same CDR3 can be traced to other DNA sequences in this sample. CDR3 bases: TGTGCCAGCAGCTTAGTGGGGAATAGCAATCAGCCCCAGCATTTT. It is translated as CASSLVGNSNQPQHF. The V and J genes are TRBV7-9 and TRBJ1-5; no firm D call. The germline CDR1 and CDR2 sequences are SEHNR and FQNEAQ (reference sequence). The length of the CDR3 is 15 residues. V lost 1 base and J lost 0, with 7 bases in between.

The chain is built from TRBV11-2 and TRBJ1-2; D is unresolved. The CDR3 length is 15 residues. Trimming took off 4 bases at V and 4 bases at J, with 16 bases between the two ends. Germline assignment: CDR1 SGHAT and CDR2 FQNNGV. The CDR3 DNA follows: TGTGCCAGCAGCTCGGGCGTCGTCCCGGGCTATGGCTACACCTTC. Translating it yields CASSSGVVPGYGYTF. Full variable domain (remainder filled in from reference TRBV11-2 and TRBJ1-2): EAGVAQSPRYKIIEKRQSVAFWCNPISGHATLYWYQQILGQGPKLLIQFQNNGVVDDSQLPKDRFSAERLKGVDSTLKIQPAKLEDSAVYLCASSSGVVPGYGYTFGSGTRLTVV.

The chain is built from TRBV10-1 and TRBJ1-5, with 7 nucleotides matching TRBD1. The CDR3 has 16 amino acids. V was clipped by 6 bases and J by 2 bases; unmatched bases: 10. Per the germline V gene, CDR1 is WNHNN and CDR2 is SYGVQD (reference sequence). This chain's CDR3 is CASSLRTGLCNQPQHF. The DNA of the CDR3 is TGCGCCAGCAGCTTAAGGACAGGACTTTGCAATCAGCCCCAGCATTTT.

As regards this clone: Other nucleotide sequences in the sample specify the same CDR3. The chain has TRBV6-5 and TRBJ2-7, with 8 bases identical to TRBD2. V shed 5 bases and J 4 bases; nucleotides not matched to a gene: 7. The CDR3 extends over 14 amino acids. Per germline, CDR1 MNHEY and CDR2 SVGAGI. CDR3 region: CASSPPGGRYEQYF. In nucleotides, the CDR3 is TGTGCCAGCAGTCCACCCGGCGGGAGGTACGAGCAGTACTTC.

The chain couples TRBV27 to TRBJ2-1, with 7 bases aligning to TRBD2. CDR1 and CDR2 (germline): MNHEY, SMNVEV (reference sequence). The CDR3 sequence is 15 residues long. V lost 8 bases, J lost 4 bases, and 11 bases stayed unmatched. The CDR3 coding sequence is TGTGCCAGCGGCGTGCGGGAGTCCGAGTACAATGAGCAGTTCTTC. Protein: CASGVRESEYNEQFF.

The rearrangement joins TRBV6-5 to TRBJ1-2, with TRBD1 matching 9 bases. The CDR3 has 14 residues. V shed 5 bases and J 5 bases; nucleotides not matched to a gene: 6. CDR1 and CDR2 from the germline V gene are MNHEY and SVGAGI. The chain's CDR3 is CASSGQGQGYGYTF. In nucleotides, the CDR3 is TGTGCCAGCAGTGGTCAGGGACAGGGATATGGCTACACCTTC.

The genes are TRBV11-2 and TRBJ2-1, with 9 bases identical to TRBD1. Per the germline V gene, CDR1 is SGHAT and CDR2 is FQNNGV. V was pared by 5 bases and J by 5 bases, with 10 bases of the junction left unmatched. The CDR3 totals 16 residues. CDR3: CASSEKPGQGHNEQFF. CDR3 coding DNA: TGTGCCAGCAGCGAAAAGCCGGGACAGGGACACAATGAGCAGTTCTTC.

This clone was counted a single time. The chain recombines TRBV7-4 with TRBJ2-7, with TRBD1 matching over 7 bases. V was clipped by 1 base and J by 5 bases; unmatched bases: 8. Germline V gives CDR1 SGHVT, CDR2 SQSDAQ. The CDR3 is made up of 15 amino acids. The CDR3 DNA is TGTGCCAGCAGCTTAGGTACAGGGGCAATGGACGAGCAGTACTTC. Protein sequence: CASSLGTGAMDEQYF. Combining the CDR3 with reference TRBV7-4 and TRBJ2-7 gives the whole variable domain GAGVSQSPRYKVAKRGRDVALRCDSISGHVTLYWYRQTLGQGSEVLTYSQSDAQRDKSGRPSGRFSAERPERSVSTLKIQRTEQGDSAVYLCASSLGTGAMDEQYFGPGTRLTVT.

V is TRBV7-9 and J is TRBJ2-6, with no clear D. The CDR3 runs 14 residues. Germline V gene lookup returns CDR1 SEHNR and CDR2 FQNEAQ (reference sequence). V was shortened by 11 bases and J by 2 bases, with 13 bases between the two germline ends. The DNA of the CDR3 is TGTGCCGGAAACGTTGGGGCTGGGGCCAACGTCCTGACTTTC. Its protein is CAGNVGAGANVLTF.

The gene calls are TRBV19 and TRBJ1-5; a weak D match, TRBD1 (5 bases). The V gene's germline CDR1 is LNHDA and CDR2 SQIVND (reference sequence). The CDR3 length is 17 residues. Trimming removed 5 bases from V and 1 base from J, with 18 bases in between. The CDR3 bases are TGTGCCAGTAGTGGGGCCTCGCCGTCCGGGAGCAATCAGCCCCAGCATTTT. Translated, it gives CASSGASPSGSNQPQHF.

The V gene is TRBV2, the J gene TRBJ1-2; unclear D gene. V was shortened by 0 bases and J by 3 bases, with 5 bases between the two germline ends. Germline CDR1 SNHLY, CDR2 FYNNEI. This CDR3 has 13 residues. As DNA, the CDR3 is TGTGCCAGCAGTGAAGCCCGCCACTATGGCTACACCTTC. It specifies CASSEARHYGYTF.

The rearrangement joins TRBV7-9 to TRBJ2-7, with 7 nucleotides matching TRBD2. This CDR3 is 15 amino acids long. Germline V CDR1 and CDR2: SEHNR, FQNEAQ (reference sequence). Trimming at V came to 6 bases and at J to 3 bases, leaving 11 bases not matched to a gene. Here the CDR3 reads CASSQTSEVVYEQYF. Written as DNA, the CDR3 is TGTGCCAGCAGTCAAACTAGCGAGGTGGTCTACGAGCAGTACTTC.

The CDR3 is CASSQRLGLTYEQYF. Here the CDR3 DNA reads TGTGCCAGCAGCCAAAGACTTGGACTGACCTACGAGCAGTACTTC. The chain joins TRBV4-2 to TRBJ2-7; a weak D match, TRBD2 (5 bases). Per germline, CDR1 LGHNA and CDR2 YNFKEQ. The CDR3 is made up of 15 amino acids. The V gene lost 2 bases and the J gene lost 2 bases, with 13 bases spanning the gap.

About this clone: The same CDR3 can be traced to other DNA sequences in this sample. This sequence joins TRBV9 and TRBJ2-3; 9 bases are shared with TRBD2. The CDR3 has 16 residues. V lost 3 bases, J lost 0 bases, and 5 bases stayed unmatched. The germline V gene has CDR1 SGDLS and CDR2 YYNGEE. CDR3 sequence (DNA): TGTGCCAGCAGCGGAAGACTAGCGGCTAGCACAGATACGCAGTATTTT. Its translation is CASSGRLAASTDTQYF.

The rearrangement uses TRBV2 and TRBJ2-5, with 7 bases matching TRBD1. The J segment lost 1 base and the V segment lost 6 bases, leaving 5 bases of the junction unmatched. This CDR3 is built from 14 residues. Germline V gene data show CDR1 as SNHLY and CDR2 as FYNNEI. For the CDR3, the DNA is TGTGCCAGCAGGGATAACAGGGGCCAAGAGACCCAGTACTTC. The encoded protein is CASRDNRGQETQYF.

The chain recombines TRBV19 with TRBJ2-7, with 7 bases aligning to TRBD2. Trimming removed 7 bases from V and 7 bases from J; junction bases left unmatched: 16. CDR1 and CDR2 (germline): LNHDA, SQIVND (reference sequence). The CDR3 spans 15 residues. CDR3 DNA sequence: TGTGCCAGTACTTCGCAGGCTAGCGGCCGATCGGAGCAGTACTTC. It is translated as CASTSQASGRSEQYF.

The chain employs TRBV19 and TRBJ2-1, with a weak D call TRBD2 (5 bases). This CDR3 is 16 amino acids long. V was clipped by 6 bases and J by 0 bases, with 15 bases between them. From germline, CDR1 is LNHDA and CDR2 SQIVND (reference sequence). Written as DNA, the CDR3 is TGTGCCAGTAGGCCAAGAGCGGAGAGCTCCTACAATGAGCAGTTCTTC. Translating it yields CASRPRAESSYNEQFF.

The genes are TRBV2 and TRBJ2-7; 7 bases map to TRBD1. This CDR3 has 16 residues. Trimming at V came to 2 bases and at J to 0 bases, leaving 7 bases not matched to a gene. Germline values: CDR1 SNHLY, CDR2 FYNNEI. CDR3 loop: CASSETGASDSYEQYF. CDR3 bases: TGTGCCAGCAGTGAAACAGGGGCCTCAGACTCCTACGAGCAGTACTTC.

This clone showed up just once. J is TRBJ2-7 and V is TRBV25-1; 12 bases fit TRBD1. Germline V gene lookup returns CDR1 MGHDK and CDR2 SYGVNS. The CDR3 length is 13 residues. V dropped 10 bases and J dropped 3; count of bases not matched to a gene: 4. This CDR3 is CATGTGGFYEQYF. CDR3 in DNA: TGTGCCACCGGGACAGGGGGCTTCTACGAGCAGTACTTC.

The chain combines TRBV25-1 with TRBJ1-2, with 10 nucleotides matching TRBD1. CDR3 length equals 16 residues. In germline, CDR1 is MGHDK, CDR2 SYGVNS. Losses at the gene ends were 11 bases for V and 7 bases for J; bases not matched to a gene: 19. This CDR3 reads CASQGGQGHPPRGYTF. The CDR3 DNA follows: TGTGCCTCCCAAGGGGGACAGGGGCACCCGCCTCGTGGCTACACCTTC.